This T cell receptor (beta chain) was recovered during a study of T cell changes during pregnancy in multiple sclerosis. Libraries were prepared by immunoSEQ multiplex PCR; TCRdb keeps only in-frame clonotypes and omits some of them. This table has about 80,000 clones, roughly 94% appearing once. V lost 4 bases and J lost 3; bases outside the gene matches: 5. There are 14 residues in the CDR3. Germline V gene data show CDR1 as MNHNS and CDR2 as SASEGT. This TCR derives from a female donor with multiple sclerosis, enrolled in a pregnancy study. Specimen: peripheral blood, collected before pregnancy. This chain joins TRBV6-1 and TRBJ2-7; 8 bases fit TRBD1. The CDR3 region is CASSGTGTVYEQYF. The CDR3 DNA follows: TGTGCCAGCAGTGGGACAGGGACCGTCTACGAGCAGTACTTC.